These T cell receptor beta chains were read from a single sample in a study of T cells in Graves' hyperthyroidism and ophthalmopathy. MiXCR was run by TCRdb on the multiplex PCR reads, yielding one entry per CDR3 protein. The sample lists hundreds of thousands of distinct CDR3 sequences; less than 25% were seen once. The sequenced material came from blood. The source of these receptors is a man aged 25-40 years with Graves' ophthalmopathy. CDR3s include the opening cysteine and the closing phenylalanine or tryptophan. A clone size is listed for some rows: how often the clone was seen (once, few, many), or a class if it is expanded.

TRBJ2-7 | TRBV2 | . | CASSEAGTAPYEQYF
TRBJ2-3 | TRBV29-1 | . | CSGTGLFTDTQYF
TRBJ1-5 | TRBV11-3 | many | CASPWEGSKSNQPQHF
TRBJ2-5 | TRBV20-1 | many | CSAAPMPTSVETQYF
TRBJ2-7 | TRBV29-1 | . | CSVAAPGASHYEQYF
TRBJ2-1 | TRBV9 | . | CASSVEGLAGNEQFF
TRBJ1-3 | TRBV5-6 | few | CASSFRTGHSGNTIYF
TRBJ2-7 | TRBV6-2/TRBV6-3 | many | CASSSLKGFYEQYF
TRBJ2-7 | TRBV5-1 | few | CASSLASRQRDEQYF
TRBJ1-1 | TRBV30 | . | CACKTGKVGAFF
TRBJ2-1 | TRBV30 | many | CAWIGLDNEQFF
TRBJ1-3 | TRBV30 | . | CAWTGGNTIYF
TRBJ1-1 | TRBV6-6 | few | CASSYPLPDLKNTEAFF
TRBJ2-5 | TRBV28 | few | CASSLNGNWETQYF
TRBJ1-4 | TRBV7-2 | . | CASSFGQNNEKLFF
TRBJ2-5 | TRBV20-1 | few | CSATGLADQETQYF
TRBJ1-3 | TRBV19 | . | CASIRTASSGNTIYF
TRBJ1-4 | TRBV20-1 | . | CSADGPNEKLFF
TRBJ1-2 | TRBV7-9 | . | CASRLQGDGYGYTF
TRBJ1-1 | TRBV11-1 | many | CASSSTDRRTEAFF
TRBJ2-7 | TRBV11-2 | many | CASSPGQGGYEQYF
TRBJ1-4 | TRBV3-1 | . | CASSRPPGQGREKLFF
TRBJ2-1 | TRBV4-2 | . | CASSQGAGGRSWNEQFF
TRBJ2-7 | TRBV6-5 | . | CASSYSNKPYEQYF
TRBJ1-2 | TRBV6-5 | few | CASSSPGPPDGDGYTF
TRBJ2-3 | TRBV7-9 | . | CASSPDRVFGTDTQYF
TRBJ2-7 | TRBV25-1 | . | CASSVRERSYEQYF
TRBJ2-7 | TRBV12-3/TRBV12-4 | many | CASRQGVGYEQYF
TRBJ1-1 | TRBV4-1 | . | CASSRNTGFGNTEAFF
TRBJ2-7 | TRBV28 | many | CASSPAGQGYHEQYF
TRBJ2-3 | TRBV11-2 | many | CASSFGGRGDTQYF
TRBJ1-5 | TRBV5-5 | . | CASTEGGQGVWHQHF
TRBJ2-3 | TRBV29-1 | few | CSVEDIKGGRTDTQYF
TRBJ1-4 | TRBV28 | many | CASSFLGQGHEKLFF
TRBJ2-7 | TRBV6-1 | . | CASSPPGTSGSHEQYF
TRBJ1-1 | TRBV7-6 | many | CASSLGQITEAFF
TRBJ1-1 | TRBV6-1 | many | CASSPPTGHEAFF
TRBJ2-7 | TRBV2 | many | CASSNGRPRYEQYF
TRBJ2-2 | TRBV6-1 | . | CASTGGTLFGGELFF
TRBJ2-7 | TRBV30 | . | CAWSVGRTFGLNSYEQYF